This record covers a single TCR beta chain. Germline lookup yields CDR1 LNHDA and CDR2 SQIVND (reference sequence). V was shortened by 5 bases and J by 3 bases, with 16 bases between the two germline ends. CDR3 length equals 15 residues. It was with 60 Vbeta and 13 Jbeta primers that the PCR ran. Assay used: immunoSEQ multiplex PCR; TCRdb lists only in-frame clones, some missing. In the table there are 150,000 or so clones, around 77% of which are singletons. This sample is drawn from a study of cytomegalovirus exposure and HLA in healthy donors. Looking at the study overall: For the approximately 430 genotyped donors, about 79% fell within the Caucasian-associated ancestry cluster.

The clonotype comes from a woman in her 30s in good health and CMV-seronegative. The rearrangement joins TRBV19 to TRBJ1-1, with a possible D match to TRBD1 (6 bases). The sample consisted of PBMCs. DNA for the CDR3: TGTGCCAGTAGTCTCTGGGTGGGGGCAGACACTGAAGCTTTCTTT. Amino acids: CASSLWVGADTEAFF.